The source of this T cell receptor (beta chain) is a study of cytomegalovirus exposure and HLA in healthy donors. Study outcomes and limitations: Per a later analysis, about 15,000 TCR beta sequences showed association with HLA alleles at 0.05 false discovery rate. What a later analysis showed was that several of the most significant clusters appeared linked to common viral pathogens. Associated with cytomegalovirus, according to the listing, were about 160 TCR beta chains. In a later analysis, V- and J-gene trimming of beta chains associated with a DCLRE1C missense variant, replicated independently.

The ends were cut back, 3 bases at V and 2 bases at J, with 13 bases in the middle. Germline assignment: CDR1 SGDLS and CDR2 YYNGEE. The CDR3 spans 15 residues. PCR involved 60 Vbeta and 13 Jbeta primers. Repertoires were generated with immunoSEQ multiplex PCR, while TCRdb's copy carries only in-frame clones and drops some. The sample holds around 210,000 clones; around four fifths are singletons and the top ten take around 0.45%. Comments on this clone: Its antigen remains unidentified.

The source of this sequence is a boy younger than 18 in good health and CMV-seronegative. Sequencing was done on a sample of PBMCs. V and J are TRBV9 and TRBJ2-3; the D is unclear. CDR3 bases: TGTGCCAGCAGCGAAGTGCCCCACTCCACAGATACGCAGTATTTT. As protein: CASSEVPHSTDTQYF. Looking up the rest from reference TRBV9 and TRBJ2-3 gives the full variable domain: DSGVTQTPKHLITATGQRVTLRCSPRSGDLSVYWYQQSLDQGLQFLIQYYNGEERAKGNILERFSAQQFPDLHSELNLSSLELGDSALYFCASSEVPHSTDTQYFGPGTRLTVL.